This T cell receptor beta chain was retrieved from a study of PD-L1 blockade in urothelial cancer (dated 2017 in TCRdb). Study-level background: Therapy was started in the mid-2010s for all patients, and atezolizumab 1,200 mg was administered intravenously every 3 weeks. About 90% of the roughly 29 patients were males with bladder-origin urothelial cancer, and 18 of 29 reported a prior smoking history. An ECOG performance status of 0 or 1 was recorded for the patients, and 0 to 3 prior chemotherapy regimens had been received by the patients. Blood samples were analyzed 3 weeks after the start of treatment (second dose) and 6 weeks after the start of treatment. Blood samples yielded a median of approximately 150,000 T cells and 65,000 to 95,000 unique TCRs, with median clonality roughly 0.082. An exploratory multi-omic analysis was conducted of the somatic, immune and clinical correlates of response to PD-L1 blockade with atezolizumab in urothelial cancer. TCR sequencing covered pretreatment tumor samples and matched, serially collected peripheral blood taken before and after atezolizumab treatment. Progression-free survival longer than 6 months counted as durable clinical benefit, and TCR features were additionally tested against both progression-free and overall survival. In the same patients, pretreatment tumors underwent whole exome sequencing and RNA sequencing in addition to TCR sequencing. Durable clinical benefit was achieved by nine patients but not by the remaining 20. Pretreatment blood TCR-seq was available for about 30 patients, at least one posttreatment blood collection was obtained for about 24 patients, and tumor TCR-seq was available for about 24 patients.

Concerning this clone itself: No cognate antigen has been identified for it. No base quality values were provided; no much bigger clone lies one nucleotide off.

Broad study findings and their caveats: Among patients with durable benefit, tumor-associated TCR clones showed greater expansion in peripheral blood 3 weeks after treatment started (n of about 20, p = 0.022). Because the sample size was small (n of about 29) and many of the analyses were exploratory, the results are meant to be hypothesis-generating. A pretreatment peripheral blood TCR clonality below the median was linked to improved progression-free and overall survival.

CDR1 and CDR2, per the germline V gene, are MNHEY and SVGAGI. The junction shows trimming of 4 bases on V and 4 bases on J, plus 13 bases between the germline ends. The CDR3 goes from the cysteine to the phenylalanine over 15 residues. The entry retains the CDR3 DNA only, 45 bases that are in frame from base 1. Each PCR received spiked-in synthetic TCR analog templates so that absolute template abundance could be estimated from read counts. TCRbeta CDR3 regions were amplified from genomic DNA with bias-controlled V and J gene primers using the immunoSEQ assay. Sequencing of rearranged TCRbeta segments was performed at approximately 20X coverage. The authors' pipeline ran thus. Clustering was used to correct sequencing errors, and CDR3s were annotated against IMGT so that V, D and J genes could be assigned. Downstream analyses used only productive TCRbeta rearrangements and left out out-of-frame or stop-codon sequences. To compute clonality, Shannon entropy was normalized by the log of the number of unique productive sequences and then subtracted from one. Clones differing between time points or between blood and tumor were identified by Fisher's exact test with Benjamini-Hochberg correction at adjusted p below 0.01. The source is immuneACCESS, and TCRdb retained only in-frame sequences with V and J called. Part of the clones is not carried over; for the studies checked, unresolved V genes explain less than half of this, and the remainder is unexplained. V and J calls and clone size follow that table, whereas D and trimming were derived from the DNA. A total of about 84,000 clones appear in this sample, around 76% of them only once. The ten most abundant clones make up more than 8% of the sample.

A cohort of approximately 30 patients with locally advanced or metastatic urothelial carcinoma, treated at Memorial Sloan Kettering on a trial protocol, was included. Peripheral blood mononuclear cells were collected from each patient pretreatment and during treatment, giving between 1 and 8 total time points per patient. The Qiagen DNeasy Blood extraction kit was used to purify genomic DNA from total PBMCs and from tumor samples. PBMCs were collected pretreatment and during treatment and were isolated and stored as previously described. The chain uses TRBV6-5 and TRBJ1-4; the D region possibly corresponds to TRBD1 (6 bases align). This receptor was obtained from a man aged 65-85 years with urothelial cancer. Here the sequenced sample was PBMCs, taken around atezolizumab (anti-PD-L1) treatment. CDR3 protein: CASSFAGAGNEKLFF. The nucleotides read TGTGCCAGCAGTTTTGCAGGGGCGGGTAATGAAAAACTGTTTTTT.